The clone carrying this T cell receptor (beta chain) is labeled as medium-sized. The sample comes from a study of spatial heterogeneity in lung cancer. Individual TCR cDNA molecules each bore their own unique molecular identifier. TCRdb re-called the 5' RACE reads through MiXCR, storing one row per CDR3 protein. The sample includes 4,200 or so distinct CDR3 sequences, around 10% of them seen just once. The time point was: sample taken at primary tumor resection. Patients with untreated early-stage non-small cell lung cancer, numbering 72, were the donors. No cells were sorted before sequencing. The whole RNA sequenced was extracted from tumor, nontumor lung or frozen PBMC. Germline CDR1 is SGHTA and CDR2 is FQGTGA. The CDR3 has 13 amino acids. V was clipped by 4 bases and J by 6 bases, with 9 bases between them.

The chain couples TRBV7-3 to TRBJ2-2; perhaps TRBD1 as D (6 bases). The specimen was normal lung tissue next to the tumor, collected at surgery. The sequence was collected from a female donor with early-stage non-small cell lung cancer. CDR3 bases: TGTGCCAGCAGCTCTACAGGGTCCGGGGAGCTGTTTTTT. Translating gives CASSSTGSGELFF.